The 5 T cell receptor beta chains presented below share a single source sample, sequenced in a study of vaccination and CD4 T cells after COVID-19. CD4+ T cells that had been cultured provided DNA sequenced with the Oncomine TCR Beta short-read assay. TCRdb recomputed calls from the PCR reads with MiXCR, one row per CDR3 protein. The table shows several thousand distinct CDR3 sequences, with roughly three fifths occurring only once. Regarding treatment: roughly 10-day PBMC culture with coronavirus spike peptide pools or control peptides (ViraFEST assay). Their antigen targets remain unknown. The source was cultured CD4+ T cells from blood, collected after SARS-CoV-2 vaccination. Receptor source: a human donor with COVID-19.

This clonotype occurred a few times. This chain joins TRBV20-1 and TRBJ1-2; TRBD1 is a possible D gene (6 bases). Looked up from germline, CDR1 is DFQATT and CDR2 is SNEGSKA (reference sequence). This CDR3 spans 11 amino acids. V gave up 4 bases and J gave up 7 bases, with 10 bases separating them. The CDR3 protein is CSATGAGGYTF. Here the CDR3 DNA reads TGCAGTGCTACGGGGGCCGGTGGCTACACCTTC.

The chain has TRBV20-1 and TRBJ2-5, with 13 bases matching TRBD2. The junction had 7 bases not matched to a gene; V was cut back by 4 bases and J by 2 bases. This CDR3 comprises 16 residues. Germline CDR1 DFQATT, CDR2 SNEGSKA (reference sequence). CDR3: CSAIRLAGGYQETQYF. The CDR3 nucleotides are TGCAGTGCTATCCGACTAGCGGGGGGTTATCAAGAGACCCAGTACTTC.

The chain uses TRBV6-1 and TRBJ2-7; D is uncertain. The germline V and J ends were trimmed by 7 bases and 4 bases, with 2 bases remaining between them. Per germline, CDR1 MNHNS and CDR2 SASEGT. This CDR3 is 9 amino acids long. The DNA for the CDR3 is TGTGCCAGCAAATACGAGCAGTACTTC. Translated, it gives CASKYEQYF.

By share of the sample, this clonotype is medium-sized. The genes are TRBV4-2 and TRBJ2-2, with 8 bases aligning to TRBD1. The CDR3 length is 16 residues. V was pared by 2 bases and J by 6 bases, with 8 bases of the junction left unmatched. Germline CDR1 reads LGHNA; CDR2 reads YNFKEQ. The CDR3 nucleotides read TGTGCCAGCAGCCAACCGCGGACAGGGCTGGCCGGGGAGCTGTTTTTT. Its translation: CASSQPRTGLAGELFF.

This clonotype has just a few counts. The chain employs TRBV30 and TRBJ1-5; D gene ambiguous. V shed 0 bases and J shed 6 bases, with 9 bases lying between them. This CDR3 is 13 amino acids long. Germline values: CDR1 GTSNPN, CDR2 SVGIG (reference sequence). The CDR3 loop is CAWSVGAGQPQHF. For the CDR3, the DNA is TGTGCCTGGAGTGTCGGAGCAGGTCAGCCCCAGCATTTT.